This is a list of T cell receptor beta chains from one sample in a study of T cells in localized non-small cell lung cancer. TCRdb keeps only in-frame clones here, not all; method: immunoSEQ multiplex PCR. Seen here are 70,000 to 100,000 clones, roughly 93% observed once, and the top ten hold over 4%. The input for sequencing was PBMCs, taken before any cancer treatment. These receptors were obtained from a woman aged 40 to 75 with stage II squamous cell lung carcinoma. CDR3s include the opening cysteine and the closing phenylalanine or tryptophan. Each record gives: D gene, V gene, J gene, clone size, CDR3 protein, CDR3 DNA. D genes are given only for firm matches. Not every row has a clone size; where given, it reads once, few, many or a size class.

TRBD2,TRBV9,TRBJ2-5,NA,CASSGIAGGPETQYF,TGTGCCAGCAGCGGGATAGCGGGGGGGCCCGAGACCCAGTACTTC
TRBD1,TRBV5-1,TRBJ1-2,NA,CASSPGDRDYGYTF,TGCGCCAGCAGCCCCGGAGACAGGGACTATGGCTACACCTTC
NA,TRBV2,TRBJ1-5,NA,CASRSRTSQKGPQHF,TGTGCCAGCAGAAGCAGGACATCTCAAAAAGGGCCCCAGCATTTT
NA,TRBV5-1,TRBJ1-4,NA,CASSGGRGNEKLFF,TGCGCCAGCTCTGGGGGTAGGGGGAATGAAAAACTGTTTTTT
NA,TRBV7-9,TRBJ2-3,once,CASSSGGRTDTQYF,TGTGCCAGCAGCTCGGGCGGCCGCACAGATACGCAGTATTTT
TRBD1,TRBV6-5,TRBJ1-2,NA,CASRPLDRDYGYTF,TGTGCCAGCAGGCCGTTAGACAGGGACTATGGCTACACCTTC
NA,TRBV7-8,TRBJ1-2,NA,CASSLGGPKSYTF,TGTGCCAGCAGCTTAGGGGGCCCTAAGAGCTACACCTTC
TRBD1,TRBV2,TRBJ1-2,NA,CASSEAQGAGGYTF,TGTGCCAGCAGTGAAGCTCAGGGGGCTGGGGGCTACACCTTC
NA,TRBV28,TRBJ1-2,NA,CASRRTADYGYTF,TGTGCCAGCAGGAGGACGGCGGACTATGGCTACACCTTC
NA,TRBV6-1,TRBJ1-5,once,CASSESRNQPQHF,TGTGCCAGCAGTGAATCTAGGAATCAGCCCCAGCATTTT
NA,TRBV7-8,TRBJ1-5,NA,CASSLSPNQPQHF,TGTGCCAGCAGCTTAAGTCCCAATCAGCCCCAGCATTTT
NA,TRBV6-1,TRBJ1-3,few,CASSELDRTGNTIYF,TGTGCCAGCAGTGAACTTGACAGGACTGGAAACACCATATATTTT
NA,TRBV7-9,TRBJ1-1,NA,CASSLAGGEAFF,TGTGCCAGCAGCTTAGCTGGGGGAGAAGCTTTCTTT
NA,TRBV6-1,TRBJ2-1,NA,CATQTPRDFYNEQFF,TGTGCCACCCAGACCCCCCGGGATTTTTACAATGAGCAGTTCTTC
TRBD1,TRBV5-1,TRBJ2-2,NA,CASSLAVGTGALIGELFF,TGCGCCAGCAGCTTGGCCGTTGGGACAGGGGCGTTAATCGGGGAGCTGTTTTTT
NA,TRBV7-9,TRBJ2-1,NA,CASSSSSRADNEQFF,TGTGCCAGCAGCTCTAGTAGCAGGGCGGACAATGAGCAGTTCTTC